Here is one T cell receptor (beta chain) with its context. Its matching antigen is unknown. The source of the sample is a study of cytomegalovirus exposure and HLA in healthy donors. Whole-study context: Findings of an earlier analysis included under 140 million unique TCR beta sequences from 180 million or so T cells. The study placed about 81% of its approximately 400 genotyped donors in the Caucasian-associated ancestry cluster.

Study-wide results and limits: CMV antigen specificity was confirmed in vitro for a few CMV-associated chains. Analysis performed later found more than 15,000 TCR beta sequences associated with HLA alleles at 0.05 false discovery rate.

Primers included in the PCR were 60 Vbeta and 13 Jbeta primers. This table comes from immunoSEQ multiplex PCR, and its TCRdb copy is limited to in-frame clones, with some not included. Of 150,000 to 200,000 clones in the sample, roughly 74% were seen once. This CDR3 has 11 amino acids. The germline gives CDR1 SGHVS, CDR2 FQNEAQ. The V gene lost 7 bases and the J gene lost 0 bases, with 3 bases spanning the gap. The V call is TRBV7-8, the J call TRBJ1-2; no definite D call. The clonotype was recovered from a young woman in good health and CMV-seropositive. The sequencing sample was made of PBMCs. CDR3 sequence: CASTANYGYTF. The CDR3 coding sequence is TGTGCCAGCACCGCTAACTATGGCTACACCTTC. Full variable domain (outside the CDR3, taken from reference TRBV7-8 and TRBJ1-2): GAGVSQSPRYKVAKRGQDVALRCDPISGHVSLFWYQQALGQGPEFLTYFQNEAQLDKSGLPSDRFFAERPEGSVSTLKIQRTQQEDSAVYLCASTANYGYTFGSGTRLTVV.